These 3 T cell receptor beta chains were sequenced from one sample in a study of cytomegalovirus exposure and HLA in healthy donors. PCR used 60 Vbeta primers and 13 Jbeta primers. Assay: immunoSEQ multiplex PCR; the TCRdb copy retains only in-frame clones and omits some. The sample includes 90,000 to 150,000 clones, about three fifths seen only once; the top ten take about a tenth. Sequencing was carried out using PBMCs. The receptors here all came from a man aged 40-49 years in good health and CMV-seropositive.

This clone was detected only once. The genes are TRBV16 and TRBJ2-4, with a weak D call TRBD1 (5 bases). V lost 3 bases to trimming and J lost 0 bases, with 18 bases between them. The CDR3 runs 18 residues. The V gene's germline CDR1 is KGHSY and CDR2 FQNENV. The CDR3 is CASSQAAGPGIAKNIQYF. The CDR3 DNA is TGTGCCAGCAGCCAGGCGGCAGGGCCAGGGATAGCCAAAAACATTCAGTACTTC.

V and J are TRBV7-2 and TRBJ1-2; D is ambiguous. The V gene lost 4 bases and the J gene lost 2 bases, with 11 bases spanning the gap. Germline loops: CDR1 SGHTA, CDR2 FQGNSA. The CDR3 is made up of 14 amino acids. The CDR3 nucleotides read TGTGCCAGCAGCTCCGAACAGACAAACTATGGCTACACCTTC. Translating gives CASSSEQTNYGYTF.

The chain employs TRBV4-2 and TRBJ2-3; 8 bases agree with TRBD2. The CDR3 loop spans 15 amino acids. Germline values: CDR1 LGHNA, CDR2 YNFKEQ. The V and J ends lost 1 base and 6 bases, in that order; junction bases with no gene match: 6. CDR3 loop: CASSQVGGERDTQYF. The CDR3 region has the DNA TGTGCCAGCAGCCAAGTCGGGGGGGAACGGGATACGCAGTATTTT.